This note documents a single TCR beta chain sequence. The sample belongs to a study of blood T cell repertoires in COVID-19. Background on the study: Sources were T cells, B-cell-depleted T cells, or PBMCs; the material itself was cDNA or gDNA.

This table comes from immunoSEQ multiplex PCR, and its TCRdb copy is limited to in-frame clones, with some not included. The sample holds approximately 210,000 clones, around 86% seen once. Germline V gives CDR1 SEHNR, CDR2 FQNEAQ (reference sequence). With 5 bases clipped from V and 0 bases from J, the junction kept 9 bases outside the gene matches. The CDR3 is 17 amino acids. The sequenced material came from peripheral blood. This chain uses TRBV7-9 with TRBJ2-3, with TRBD2 matching 9 bases. The origin of this receptor is a man between 50 and 59 years old with COVID-19, enrolled during active disease. CDR3 in amino acids: CASSPPGAGGSTDTQYF. The DNA for the CDR3 is TGTGCCAGCAGCCCCCCGGGGGCGGGAGGGAGCACAGATACGCAGTATTTT.